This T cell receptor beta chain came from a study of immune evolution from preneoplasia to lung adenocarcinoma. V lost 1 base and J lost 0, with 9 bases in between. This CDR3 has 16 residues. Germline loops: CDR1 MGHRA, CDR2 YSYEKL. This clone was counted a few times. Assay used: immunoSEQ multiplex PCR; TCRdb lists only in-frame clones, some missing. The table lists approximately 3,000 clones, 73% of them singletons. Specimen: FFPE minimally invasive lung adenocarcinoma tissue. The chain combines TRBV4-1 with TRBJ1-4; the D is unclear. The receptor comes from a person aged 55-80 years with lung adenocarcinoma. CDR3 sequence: CASSQGVGATNEKLFF. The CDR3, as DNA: TGCGCCAGCAGCCAAGGGGTAGGCGCAACTAATGAAAAACTGTTTTTT.